This T cell receptor (beta chain) was documented in a study of cytomegalovirus exposure and HLA in healthy donors. Points from the study as a whole: CMV serostatus was the sole immune exposure information available. V- and J-gene trimming of TCR beta was linked (in a later analysis) to a missense DCLRE1C variant.

In the PCR, 60 Vbeta and 13 Jbeta primers were used. Generated by immunoSEQ multiplex PCR, the TCRdb table keeps only in-frame clones and is missing some. The data show under 130,000 clones, roughly 15% seen once. The V and J ends lost 3 bases and 9 bases, in that order; junction bases with no gene match: 15. The CDR3 totals 19 residues. Germline-derived CDR1 and CDR2 are MDHEN and SYDVKM. In this sample, this clone turned up a few times. As yet, its antigen is unknown. Sequencing input: PBMCs. The TCR was taken from a female donor in good health and CMV-seronegative. This chain joins TRBV28 and TRBJ2-1; TRBD2 aligns across 15 bases. The CDR3 here is CASSLGLAGGGHNWAEQFF. The CDR3 DNA follows: TGTGCCAGCAGTTTGGGACTAGCGGGAGGAGGACACAATTGGGCTGAGCAGTTCTTC.